This T cell receptor (beta chain) stems from a study of cytomegalovirus exposure and HLA in healthy donors. The table lists this clone with a count of one. Its antigen is not identified. The germline V gene encodes CDR1 LNHDA and CDR2 SQIVND (reference sequence). Trimming stripped 5 bases from V and 1 base from J, with 9 bases between. The CDR3 runs 14 residues. Use of 60 Vbeta and 13 Jbeta primers characterized the PCR. Here immunoSEQ multiplex PCR was the method, and the copy in TCRdb shows in-frame clones only, minus some. The sample lists about 150,000 clones, about 61% occurring once. Findings and caveats of the study: In a later analysis, across HLA loci, associated TCR counts were highest for DRB1, lowest for HLA-C. Later on, an analysis tied under 20,000 TCR beta sequences to HLA alleles at 0.05 false discovery rate.

This sequence originates from a woman in her 40s in good health and CMV-seronegative. The material sequenced was PBMCs. The chain carries TRBV19 and TRBJ1-5, with D possibly TRBD1 on 6 matching bases. The CDR3 region is CASSVQGSNQPQHF. CDR3 bases: TGTGCCAGTAGTGTACAGGGAAGCAATCAGCCCCAGCATTTT.